This is a list of T cell receptor beta chains from one sample in a study of blood T cell repertoires in COVID-19. Libraries were prepared by immunoSEQ multiplex PCR; TCRdb keeps only in-frame clonotypes and omits some of them. The table shows 40,000 to 50,000 clones, with around 89% occurring only once. Sequencing was carried out using peripheral blood. The receptors stem from a man between 45 and 60 years old with active COVID-19. CDR3s include the opening cysteine and the closing phenylalanine or tryptophan. D genes are given only for firm matches. The size of a clone is reported for some rows only, either as once, few or many, or as a class for expanded clones.

size,J,D,V,CDR3,DNA
NA,TRBJ2-7,TRBD2,TRBV9,CASSPSAGGSHEQYF,TGTGCCAGCAGCCCCTCAGCGGGAGGCTCCCACGAGCAGTACTTC
NA,TRBJ2-2,TRBD2,TRBV5-4,CASSRNSGGTGELFF,TGTGCCAGCAGCCGAAATAGCGGGGGGACCGGGGAGCTGTTTTTT
NA,TRBJ1-1,NA,TRBV6-5,CASSRGRGEAFF,TGTGCCAGCAGCCGCGGGAGGGGTGAAGCTTTCTTT
NA,TRBJ1-3,NA,TRBV30,CAWSVISAGRGNTIYF,TGTGCCTGGAGTGTGATATCGGCAGGACGAGGGAACACCATATATTTT
NA,TRBJ2-7,TRBD2,TRBV18,CASSPDGLVLPYEQYF,TGTGCCAGCTCACCAGACGGACTAGTCCTTCCCTACGAGCAGTACTTC
NA,TRBJ2-7,TRBD2,TRBV6-5,CASIISGASYYEQYF,TGTGCCAGCATTATTAGCGGGGCCTCGTACTACGAGCAGTACTTC
NA,TRBJ2-3,TRBD1,TRBV6-2/TRBV6-3,CASSLGLTGFTSTDTQYF,TGTGCCAGCAGTTTGGGCCTGACAGGGTTCACTAGCACAGATACGCAGTATTTT
NA,TRBJ2-1,NA,TRBV19,CASRPLTSGNEQFF,TGTGCCAGTAGACCTTTGACCTCGGGCAATGAGCAGTTCTTC
NA,TRBJ2-2,NA,TRBV7-3,CATQGLNTGELFF,TGTGCCACCCAGGGGCTGAACACCGGGGAGCTGTTTTTT
NA,TRBJ2-7,NA,TRBV28,CASSYSGSSYEQYF,TGTGCCAGCAGTTATAGCGGAAGCTCCTACGAGCAGTACTTC
NA,TRBJ1-1,TRBD1,TRBV18,CASSPRQGDDTEAFF,TGTGCCAGCTCACCGAGACAGGGGGACGACACTGAAGCTTTCTTT
NA,TRBJ1-2,TRBD1,TRBV7-9,CASSLSRGINGYTF,TGTGCCAGCAGCTTAAGCAGGGGGATAAACGGCTACACCTTC
NA,TRBJ2-3,NA,TRBV6-4,CASRASGGTDTQYF,TGTGCCAGCAGGGCCTCAGGGGGGACAGATACGCAGTATTTT
NA,TRBJ1-2,NA,TRBV7-9,CASSQEQDYGYTF,TGTGCCAGCAGCCAGGAACAGGACTATGGCTACACCTTC
NA,TRBJ2-4,TRBD1,TRBV11-2,CASSADRVVNIQYF,TGTGCCAGCAGCGCTGACAGGGTAGTAAACATTCAGTACTTC
few,TRBJ1-2,NA,TRBV29-1,CSVDGHRYGYTF,TGCAGCGTTGACGGACATCGCTATGGCTACACCTTC
NA,TRBJ2-2,NA,TRBV10-2,CASRTEVLGELFF,TGCGCCAGCAGAACGGAGGTACTGGGGGAGCTGTTTTTT
NA,TRBJ2-4,NA,TRBV7-2,CASSLSNIQYF,TGTGCCAGCAGCTTGTCGAACATTCAGTACTTC
NA,TRBJ1-2,NA,TRBV28,CASSSPQDTVYGYTF,TGTGCCAGCAGTTCACCTCAGGACACCGTCTATGGCTACACCTTC
NA,TRBJ2-7,NA,TRBV5-6,CASSLGTTSFVEQYF,TGTGCCAGCAGCTTGGGGACGACTAGTTTCGTCGAGCAGTACTTC
NA,TRBJ2-7,TRBD2,TRBV3-1/TRBV3-2,CASSQDPGLAGDYSYEQYF,TGTGCCAGCAGCCAAGATCCTGGACTAGCGGGGGACTACTCCTACGAGCAGTACTTC
NA,TRBJ1-1,NA,TRBV9,CASSARGQNTEAFF,TGTGCCAGCAGCGCCAGGGGACAGAACACTGAAGCTTTCTTT
NA,TRBJ2-7,TRBD1,TRBV3-1/TRBV3-2,CASSQGTGSYEQYF,TGTGCCAGCAGCCAAGGGACAGGATCCTACGAGCAGTACTTC
NA,TRBJ2-1,NA,TRBV19,CATSLLEVNEQFF,TGTGCCACCTCTCTTTTGGAGGTCAATGAGCAGTTCTTC
NA,TRBJ2-7,TRBD2,TRBV3-1/TRBV3-2,CASSLGGLAGASYEQYF,TGTGCCAGCAGCCTGGGGGGACTAGCGGGTGCCTCCTACGAGCAGTACTTC
NA,TRBJ2-5,NA,TRBV7-2,CASSLSPRETQYF,TGTGCCAGCAGCTTAAGTCCGAGGGAGACCCAGTACTTC
NA,TRBJ2-6,TRBD1,TRBV6-5,CASNRGRQGANVLTF,TGTGCCAGCAATAGGGGGCGGCAAGGGGCCAACGTCCTGACTTTC
NA,TRBJ2-1,TRBD2,TRBV3-1/TRBV3-2,CASSGGTSGRGEQFF,TGTGCCAGCAGTGGGGGTACTAGCGGGAGAGGAGAGCAGTTCTTC